This T cell receptor beta chain was sequenced for a study of cytomegalovirus exposure and HLA in healthy donors. For the study at large: About 179 million T cells yielded under 130 million unique TCR beta sequences in earlier analysis.

V gave up 7 bases and J gave up 5 bases, with 13 bases separating them. Germline-derived CDR1 and CDR2 are LNHDA and SQIVND (reference sequence). This CDR3 is 13 amino acids long. Regarding the study as a whole: The availability of immune exposure information extended only to CMV serostatus. Among the most significant clusters, several appeared linked to common viral pathogens in a later analysis. TRBV6-2, TRBV6-3 and some other V segments were unresolvable in 87-base-pair reads.

The PCR used 60 Vbeta and 13 Jbeta primers. Data came from immunoSEQ multiplex PCR; TCRdb stores just in-frame clones and leaves some out. The data show around 90,000 clones, about 85% seen once. A note on this clone: The antigen is not known.

The receptor's source is a man aged 40-49 years in good health and CMV-seropositive. The sequenced sample consisted of PBMCs. V gene TRBV19 combines with J gene TRBJ2-3, with D tentatively TRBD2 (5 bases). The CDR3 sequence is CASTRDGKDTQYF. CDR3 DNA: TGTGCCAGTACCCGAGACGGGAAAGATACGCAGTATTTT.